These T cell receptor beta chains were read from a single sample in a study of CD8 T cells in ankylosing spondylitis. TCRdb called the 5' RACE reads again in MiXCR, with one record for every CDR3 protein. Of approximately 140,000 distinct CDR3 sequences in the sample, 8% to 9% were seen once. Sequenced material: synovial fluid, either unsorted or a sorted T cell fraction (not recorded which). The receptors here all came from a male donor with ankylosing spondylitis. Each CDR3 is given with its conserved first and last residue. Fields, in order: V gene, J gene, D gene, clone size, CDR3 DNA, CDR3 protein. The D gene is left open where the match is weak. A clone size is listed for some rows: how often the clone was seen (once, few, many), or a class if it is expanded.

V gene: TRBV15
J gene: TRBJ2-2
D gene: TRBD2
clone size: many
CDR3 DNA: TGTGCCACCAGCAGGCTAGCGGGAGTTATCACCGGGGAGCTGTTTTTT
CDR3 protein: CATSRLAGVITGELFF

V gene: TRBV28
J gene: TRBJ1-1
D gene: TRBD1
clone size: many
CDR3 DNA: TGTGCCAGCAGTGTATATAGGGGGCAGCGTGAAGCTTTCTTT
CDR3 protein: CASSVYRGQREAFF

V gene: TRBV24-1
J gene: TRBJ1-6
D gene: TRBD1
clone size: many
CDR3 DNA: TGTGCCACCAGTGATCTGGACAGGGATTGTTCACCCCTCCACTTT
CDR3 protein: CATSDLDRDCSPLHF

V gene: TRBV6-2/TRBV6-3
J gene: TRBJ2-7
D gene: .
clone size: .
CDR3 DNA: TGTGCCAGCAGTTACAGGGGTTTCTCCTCCTACGAGCAGTACTTC
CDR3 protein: CASSYRGFSSYEQYF

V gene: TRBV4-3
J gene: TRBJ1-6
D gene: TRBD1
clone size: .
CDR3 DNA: TGCGCCAGCAGAGGACAGGGGATTTGGTCACCCCTCCACTTT
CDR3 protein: CASRGQGIWSPLHF

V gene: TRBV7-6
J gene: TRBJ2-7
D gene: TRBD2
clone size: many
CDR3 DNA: TGTGCCAGCAGCTTAGCTAGCGGGGACCTCGGAGAGCAGTACTTC
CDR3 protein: CASSLASGDLGEQYF

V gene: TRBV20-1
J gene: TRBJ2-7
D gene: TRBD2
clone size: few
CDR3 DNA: TGCAGTGCTAGACCGGCAGGGACTACCTACGAGCAGTACTTC
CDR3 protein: CSARPAGTTYEQYF

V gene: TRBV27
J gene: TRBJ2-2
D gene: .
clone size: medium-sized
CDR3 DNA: TGTGCCAGCAGTTTGGGGAACACCGGGGAGCTGTTTTTT
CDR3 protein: CASSLGNTGELFF

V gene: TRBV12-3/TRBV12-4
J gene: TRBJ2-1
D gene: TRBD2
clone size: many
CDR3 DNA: TGTGCCAGCAGTTTTACGGGACTAAGCGGTGAGCAGTTCTTC
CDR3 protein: CASSFTGLSGEQFF

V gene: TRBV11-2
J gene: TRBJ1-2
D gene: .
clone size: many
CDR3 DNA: TGTGCCAGCAGCTTATCCGGGGGCAGGGCGAATCATGGCTACACCTTC
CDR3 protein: CASSLSGGRANHGYTF

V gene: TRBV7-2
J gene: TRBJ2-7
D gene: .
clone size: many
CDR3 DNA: TGTGCCAGCAGCCCCCAGGGGGGGCGTACCGACGAGCAGTACTTC
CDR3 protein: CASSPQGGRTDEQYF

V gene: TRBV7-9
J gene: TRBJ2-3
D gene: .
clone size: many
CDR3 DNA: TGTGCCAGCAGCTTAGAGGCTAGCAATTGGGGTTCAGATACGCAGTATTTT
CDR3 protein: CASSLEASNWGSDTQYF

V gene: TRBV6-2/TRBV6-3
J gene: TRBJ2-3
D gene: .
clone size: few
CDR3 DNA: TGTGCCAGCAGTTCCTCGACTAGTGGAGCGCAGTATTTT
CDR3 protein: CASSSSTSGAQYF

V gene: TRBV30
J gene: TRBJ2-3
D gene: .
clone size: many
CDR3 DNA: TGTGCCTGGAGTTTGGGGAGTGAGACAGATACGCAGTATTTT
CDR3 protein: CAWSLGSETDTQYF

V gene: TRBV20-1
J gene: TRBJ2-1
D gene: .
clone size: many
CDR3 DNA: TGCAGTGCTAGGTCTCGGCGGGATCGTTACAATGAGCAGTTCTTC
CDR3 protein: CSARSRRDRYNEQFF

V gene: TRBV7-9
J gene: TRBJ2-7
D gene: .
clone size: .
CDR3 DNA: TGTGCCAGCAGCTGGGGACCGCCGGACTACGAGCAGTACTTC
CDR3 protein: CASSWGPPDYEQYF

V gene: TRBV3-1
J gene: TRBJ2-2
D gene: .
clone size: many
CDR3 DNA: TGTGCCAGCAGCCAAGAAGGCGGGGAGCTGTTTTTT
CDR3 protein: CASSQEGGELFF

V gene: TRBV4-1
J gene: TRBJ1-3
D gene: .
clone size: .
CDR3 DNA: TGCGCCAGCAGCCAAAGGACGCTGGGGAGGTTGGGAAACACCATATATTTT
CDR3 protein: CASSQRTLGRLGNTIYF

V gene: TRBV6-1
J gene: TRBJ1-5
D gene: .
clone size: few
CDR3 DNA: TGTGCCAGCCGGAAAGGTTCTAGTAGCAATCAGCCCCAGCATTTT
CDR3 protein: CASRKGSSSNQPQHF

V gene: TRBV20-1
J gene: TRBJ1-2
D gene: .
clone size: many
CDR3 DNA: TGCAGTGCTAGAGAGGGGGCCCCTACTAACTATGGCTACACCTTC
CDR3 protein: CSAREGAPTNYGYTF

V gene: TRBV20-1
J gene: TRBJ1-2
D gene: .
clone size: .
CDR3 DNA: TGCAGTGCTAGGACCAGCGGGGCTAACTATGGCTACACCTTC
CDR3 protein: CSARTSGANYGYTF

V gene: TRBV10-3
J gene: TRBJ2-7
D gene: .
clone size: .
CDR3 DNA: TGTGCCATCAGTGGTCAGGGGAGGTACGAGCAGTACTTC
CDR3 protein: CAISGQGRYEQYF

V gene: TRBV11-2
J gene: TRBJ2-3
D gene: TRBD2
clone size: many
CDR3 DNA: TGTGCCAGCAGCCTTCGTGCCGGGCGGGGGATTAGCACAGATACGCAGTATTTT
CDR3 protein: CASSLRAGRGISTDTQYF

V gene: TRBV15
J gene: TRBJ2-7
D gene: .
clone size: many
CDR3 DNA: TGTGCCACCAGCAGAGATCTGGGTCCAAGCTACGAGCAGTACTTC
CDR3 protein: CATSRDLGPSYEQYF

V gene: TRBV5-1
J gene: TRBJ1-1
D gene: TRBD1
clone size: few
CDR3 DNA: TGCGCCAGCAGCTCCCGGGGACAGCAGAACACTGAAGCTTTCTTT
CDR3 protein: CASSSRGQQNTEAFF

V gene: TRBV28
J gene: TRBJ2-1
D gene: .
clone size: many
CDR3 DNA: TGTGCCAGCGGTGCTCTTGCCGGGGGTCATGAGCAGTTCTTC
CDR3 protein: CASGALAGGHEQFF

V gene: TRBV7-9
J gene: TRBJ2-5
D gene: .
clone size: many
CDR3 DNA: TGTGCCAGCAGCTTAAGGAGCGTTCCGGAGACCCAGTACTTC
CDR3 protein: CASSLRSVPETQYF

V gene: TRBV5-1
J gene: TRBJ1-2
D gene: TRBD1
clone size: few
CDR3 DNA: TGCGCCAGCAGCGTACAGGGGGCGGAAGGCTACACCTTC
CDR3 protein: CASSVQGAEGYTF

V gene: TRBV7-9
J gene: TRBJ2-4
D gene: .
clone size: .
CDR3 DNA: TGTGCCAGCAGCGCCCAGGGGGAGGGGGCCAAAAACATTCAGTACTTC
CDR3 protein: CASSAQGEGAKNIQYF

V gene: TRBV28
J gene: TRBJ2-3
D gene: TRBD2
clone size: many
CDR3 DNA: TGTGCCAGCAGTTCCGTCGCCGGGGGGTACACAGATACGCAGTATTTT
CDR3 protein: CASSSVAGGYTDTQYF

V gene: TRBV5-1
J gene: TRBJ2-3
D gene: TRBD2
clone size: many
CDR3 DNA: TGCGCCAGCAGCCTCGGGGGAGCGGGGGGCACAGATACGCAGTATTTT
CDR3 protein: CASSLGGAGGTDTQYF

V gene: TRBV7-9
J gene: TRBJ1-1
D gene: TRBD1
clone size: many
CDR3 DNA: TGTGCCAGCAGCTCCTCGGGACAGGGCATAGCTGAAGCTTTCTTT
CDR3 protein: CASSSSGQGIAEAFF

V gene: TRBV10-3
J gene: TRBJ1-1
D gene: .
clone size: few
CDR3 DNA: TGTGCCATCAGTGACGTGACTGAAGCTTTCTTT
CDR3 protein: CAISDVTEAFF

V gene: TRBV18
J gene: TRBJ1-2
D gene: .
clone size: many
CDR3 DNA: TGTGCCAGCTCATCGGACATACCACATGGAGGCTATGGCTACACCTTC
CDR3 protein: CASSSDIPHGGYGYTF

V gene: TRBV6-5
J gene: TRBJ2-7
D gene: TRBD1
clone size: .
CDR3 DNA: TGTGCCAGCAGTTACAACCGGGACAGAACCTCCTACGAGCAGTACTTC
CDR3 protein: CASSYNRDRTSYEQYF

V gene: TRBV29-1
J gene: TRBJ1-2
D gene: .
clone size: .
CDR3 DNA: TGCAGCGTTACACAGGGTGGTTTTAATGGCTACACCTTC
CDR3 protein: CSVTQGGFNGYTF

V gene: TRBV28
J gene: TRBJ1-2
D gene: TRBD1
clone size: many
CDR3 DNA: TGTGCCAGCAGTTGGCCGGGACAGGTCTTTAGCTACACCTTC
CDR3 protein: CASSWPGQVFSYTF